The 26 T cell receptor beta chains in this list originate from one sample, sequenced in a study of blood T cell repertoires in COVID-19. Generated by immunoSEQ multiplex PCR, the TCRdb table keeps only in-frame clones and is missing some. The repertoire holds about half a million clones, with roughly 88% as singletons. Sequencing was carried out using peripheral blood. These receptors were collected from a human donor in a cohort sampled during active COVID-19.

The V and J genes are TRBV6-5 and TRBJ2-1, with a possible D match to TRBD2 (6 bases). Trimming cost V 7 bases and J 0 bases, with 13 bases left between them. Germline loops: CDR1 MNHEY, CDR2 SVGAGI. The CDR3 is made up of 15 amino acids. The CDR3 is CASTLAPSSYNEQFF. The CDR3 DNA is TGTGCCAGCACCCTAGCGCCTAGCTCCTACAATGAGCAGTTCTTC.

V usage is TRBV18 and J usage is TRBJ2-3; possible D gene TRBD2, 5 bases. The CDR3 totals 15 residues. Trimming removed 0 bases from V and 0 bases from J, with 7 bases in between. The V gene's germline CDR1 is KGHSH and CDR2 LQKENI. CDR3 sequence (DNA): TGTGCCAGCTCACCACCTAGCGTTAGCACAGATACGCAGTATTTT. It translates to CASSPPSVSTDTQYF.

This chain joins TRBV7-2 and TRBJ2-7; D is perhaps TRBD2 (5 bases). Germline values: CDR1 SGHTA, CDR2 FQGNSA. The CDR3 loop spans 15 amino acids. The V gene lost 5 bases and the J gene lost 2 bases, with 16 bases spanning the gap. CDR3 coding DNA: TGTGCCAGCAGCAGAGCGGAGCCTTCTACCTACGAGCAGTACTTC. It is translated as CASSRAEPSTYEQYF.

This clone was counted between two and nine times. The chain links TRBV20-1 to TRBJ2-7, with D possibly TRBD2 on 5 matching bases. V was cut by 4 bases and J by 6 bases, with 10 bases left in between. CDR1 and CDR2 from the germline V gene are DFQATT and SNEGSKA (reference sequence). This CDR3 comprises 11 residues. The CDR3 region is CSAMGASEQYF. For the CDR3, the DNA is TGCAGTGCTATGGGAGCTAGCGAGCAGTACTTC.

V and J are TRBV5-1 and TRBJ2-5, with TRBD1 as a possible D gene (6 bases). The CDR3 runs 16 residues. Between the trimmed V and J ends, which lost 2 bases and 3 bases, there was a span of 17 bases. CDR1 is SGHRS, CDR2 YFSETQ, per germline. The CDR3 coding sequence is TGCGCCAGCAGCTTCGGGACAAAGGTGGGGAAAGAGACCCAGTACTTC. Protein product: CASSFGTKVGKETQYF. The variable domain in full, with the rest retrieved from reference TRBV5-1 and TRBJ2-5, is KAGVTQTPRYLIKTRGQQVTLSCSPISGHRSVSWYQQTPGQGLQFLFEYFSETQRNKGNFPGRFSGRQFSNSRSEMNVSTLELGDSALYLCASSFGTKVGKETQYFGPGTRLLVL.

J is TRBJ2-1 and V is TRBV9; 8 bases are a match to TRBD1. The CDR3 spans 13 residues. Germline loops: CDR1 SGDLS, CDR2 YYNGEE. V lost 4 bases to trimming and J lost 9 bases; unmatched junction nucleotides: 6. CDR3 loop: CASSLTQGGEQFF. CDR3 coding DNA: TGTGCCAGCAGCCTTACACAGGGGGGTGAGCAGTTCTTC.

The rearrangement links TRBV27 to TRBJ2-7; 8 bases agree with TRBD1. Germline CDR1 MNHEY, CDR2 SMNVEV (reference sequence). This CDR3 has 15 amino acids. The ends lost 6 bases at V and 1 base at J; junction bases unmatched: 8. CDR3 nucleotide sequence: TGTGCCAGCAGGGGTCAGGGGGCCATATCCTACGAGCAGTACTTC. Its protein is CASRGQGAISYEQYF.

The chain uses TRBV24-1 and TRBJ2-5; 9 bases line up with TRBD2. With V trimmed by 3 bases and J by 5 bases, 6 bases remained unmatched. The CDR3 length is 15 residues. Germline assignment: CDR1 KGHDR and CDR2 SFDVKD. The CDR3 DNA sequence: TGTGCCACCAGTGATCAGACTAGCGGTGAGGAGACCCAGTACTTC. It yields the protein CATSDQTSGEETQYF.

The rearrangement links TRBV7-8 to TRBJ1-5; 9 bases align to TRBD1. The trim removed 1 base at V and 5 bases at J, leaving 3 bases unmatched. Germline V gene data show CDR1 as SGHVS and CDR2 as FQNEAQ. The CDR3 spans 15 residues. DNA of the CDR3: TGTGCCAGCAGCTTAGGGGACAGGGACTATCAGCCCCAGCATTTT. Protein product: CASSLGDRDYQPQHF.

This clone was observed at least ten times. V usage is TRBV7-2 and J usage is TRBJ1-4; the D is unclear. The ends were cut back, 3 bases at V and 8 bases at J, with 13 bases in the middle. Per the germline V gene, CDR1 is SGHTA and CDR2 is FQGNSA. CDR3 length equals 14 residues. CDR3 region: CASSFPQVVEKLFF. In DNA form, the CDR3 reads TGTGCCAGCAGCTTCCCTCAGGTAGTGGAAAAACTGTTTTTT.

This chain links TRBV29-1 with TRBJ2-7; 9 bases are shared with TRBD1. The V segment lost 4 bases and the J segment 1 base; nucleotides outside the gene matches: 5. The CDR3 extends over 14 amino acids. CDR1 is SQVTM, CDR2 ANQGSEA, per germline. CDR3 DNA: TGCAGCGTTGCCCGGACAGGGGAATCCTACGAGCAGTACTTC. Translating it yields CSVARTGESYEQYF.

V is TRBV5-1 and J is TRBJ2-7; TRBD2 matches 11 bases. J lost 2 bases, V lost 4 bases, and 2 bases had no gene match. The V gene's germline CDR1 is SGHRS and CDR2 YFSETQ. The CDR3 totals 14 residues. CDR3 protein: CASSPTSGAYEQYF. The CDR3, as DNA: TGCGCCAGCAGCCCGACTAGCGGGGCCTACGAGCAGTACTTC. The variable domain in full, with the rest retrieved from reference TRBV5-1 and TRBJ2-7, is KAGVTQTPRYLIKTRGQQVTLSCSPISGHRSVSWYQQTPGQGLQFLFEYFSETQRNKGNFPGRFSGRQFSNSRSEMNVSTLELGDSALYLCASSPTSGAYEQYFGPGTRLTVT.

CDR3 DNA sequence: TGTGCCAGTAAAGACAGGGCGACGAACACTGAAGCTTTCTTT. Its protein is CASKDRATNTEAFF. The chain recombines TRBV19 with TRBJ1-1, with 7 bases fitting TRBD1. CDR3 length equals 14 residues. V lost 7 bases, J lost 1 base, and 6 bases stayed unmatched. Germline V gene data show CDR1 as LNHDA and CDR2 as SQIVND (reference sequence).

In its sample, this clone was seen once. The chain combines TRBV7-3 with TRBJ2-7; TRBD1 agrees at 9 bases. With V trimmed by 4 bases and J by 6 bases, 10 bases remained unmatched. The CDR3 contains 15 residues. In germline, CDR1 is SGHTA, CDR2 FQGTGA. As DNA, the CDR3 is TGTGCCAGCAGCTCATCTAACGGACAGGGGTTCGAGCAGTACTTC. Protein product: CASSSSNGQGFEQYF. Full variable domain (missing parts from reference TRBV7-3 and TRBJ2-7): GAGVSQTPSNKVTEKGKYVELRCDPISGHTALYWYRQSLGQGPEFLIYFQGTGAADDSGLPNDRFFAVRPEGSVSTLKIQRTERGDSAVYLCASSSSNGQGFEQYFGPGTRLTVT.

This chain uses TRBV29-1 with TRBJ1-2; no firm D call. Trimming stripped 6 bases from V and 0 bases from J, with 17 bases between. The CDR3 length is 15 residues. Germline CDR1 reads SQVTM; CDR2 reads ANQGSEA. CDR3 residues: CSVALSAAANYGYTF. The CDR3 DNA reads TGCAGCGTAGCACTAAGCGCGGCTGCTAACTATGGCTACACCTTC.

In DNA form, the CDR3 reads TGTGCCAGTAGTAACAGGGACTCCTATAATTCACCCCTCCACTTT. It specifies CASSNRDSYNSPLHF. This chain connects TRBV19 to TRBJ1-6, with D possibly being TRBD1 (6 bases). From germline, CDR1 is LNHDA and CDR2 SQIVND (reference sequence). CDR3 length equals 15 residues. Trimming took off 4 bases at V and 0 bases at J, with 7 bases between the two ends.

This clone has just one count. The rearrangement joins TRBV6-5 to TRBJ2-7, with 14 bases identical to TRBD2. This CDR3 spans 13 amino acids. V trimming: 6 bases; J trimming: 9 bases; junction bases outside the gene matches: 4. In germline, CDR1 is MNHEY, CDR2 SVGAGI. The CDR3 nucleotides are TGTGCCAGCAGGGGGACTAGCGGGGGAGTGCAGTACTTC. It translates to CASRGTSGGVQYF.

About this clone itself: Other nucleotide sequences from this sample produce the same CDR3. The V and J genes are TRBV5-1 and TRBJ2-6, with D maybe TRBD2 (6 bases). V was shortened by 2 bases and J by 2 bases, with 8 bases between the two germline ends. Germline V CDR1 and CDR2: SGHRS, YFSETQ. The CDR3 is 15 amino acids. The CDR3 is CASSFGGTGANVLTF. In nucleotides, the CDR3 is TGCGCCAGCAGCTTCGGGGGAACTGGGGCCAACGTCCTGACTTTC.

This rearrangement joins TRBV5-6 to TRBJ2-5; TRBD2 agrees at 7 bases. Trimming removed 5 bases from V and 3 bases from J; junction bases left unmatched: 10. This CDR3 spans 15 amino acids. Per germline, CDR1 SGHDT and CDR2 YYEEEE. CDR3 loop: CASSRTGEGKETQYF. Written as DNA, the CDR3 is TGTGCCAGCAGTCGTACGGGGGAGGGGAAAGAGACCCAGTACTTC.

V gene TRBV9 combines with J gene TRBJ2-1, with 11 positions matching TRBD2. V was clipped by 4 bases and J by 6 bases; unmatched bases: 21. The germline gives CDR1 SGDLS, CDR2 YYNGEE. The length of the CDR3 is 20 residues. CDR3 protein: CASSPRPGTSGGAGVNEQFF. DNA of the CDR3: TGTGCCAGCAGCCCACGTCCCGGGACTAGCGGAGGAGCCGGCGTCAATGAGCAGTTCTTC.

The J gene is TRBJ1-4, the V gene TRBV5-1, with D perhaps matching TRBD1 (5 bases). V was shortened by 0 bases and J by 5 bases, with 11 bases between the two germline ends. Looked up from germline, CDR1 is SGHRS and CDR2 is YFSETQ. The CDR3 runs 15 residues. The CDR3 protein is CASSLGRVGNEKLFF. For the CDR3, the DNA is TGCGCCAGCAGCTTGGGCAGGGTGGGGAATGAAAAACTGTTTTTT.

This clone was counted once. The chain joins TRBV28 to TRBJ2-7; TRBD2 aligns across 9 bases. The CDR3 loop spans 14 amino acids. J lost 0 bases, V lost 6 bases, and 3 bases had no gene match. CDR1 and CDR2 (germline): MDHEN, SYDVKM. CDR3 nucleotides: TGTGCCAGCAGGGCGGGGGGGAACTCCTACGAGCAGTACTTC. This sequence encodes CASRAGGNSYEQYF.

This sequence joins TRBV30 and TRBJ1-4, with D unclear. CDR3 length: 12 residues. V gave up 2 bases and J gave up 8 bases, with 9 bases separating them. Germline CDR1 and CDR2: GTSNPN and SVGIG (reference sequence). In DNA, the CDR3 is TGTGCCTGGAGTCCCGTGAGGGAAAAACTGTTTTTT. It specifies CAWSPVREKLFF.

The chain couples TRBV2 to TRBJ1-1; 10 bases fit TRBD1. Germline lookup yields CDR1 SNHLY and CDR2 FYNNEI. The junction had 5 bases not matched to a gene; V was cut back by 6 bases and J by 4 bases. The length of the CDR3 is 14 residues. The CDR3 nucleotides read TGTGCCAGCAGAAATGACAGGGGGCCCACTGAAGCTTTCTTT. It yields the protein CASRNDRGPTEAFF.

The chain uses TRBV11-3 and TRBJ2-1; a weak D match, TRBD2 (5 bases). Trimming cost V 4 bases and J 4 bases, with 17 bases left between them. Germline assignment: CDR1 SGHNT and CDR2 YENEEA. The CDR3 spans 16 residues. In DNA form, the CDR3 reads TGTGCCAGCAGCTCAGCAAGCGGCCCACGGTACAATGAGCAGTTCTTC. The encoded protein is CASSSASGPRYNEQFF.

The chain employs TRBV28 and TRBJ2-1, with TRBD2 matching over 7 bases. The length of the CDR3 is 16 residues. In germline, CDR1 is MDHEN, CDR2 SYDVKM. Germline trimming cut 4 bases from V and 4 bases from J; bases unmatched to any gene: 10. The CDR3 is CASSSPGAGDYNEQFF. CDR3 sequence (DNA): TGTGCCAGCAGTTCGCCTGGGGCGGGAGATTACAATGAGCAGTTCTTC.